Listed below are T cell receptor beta chains from one sample, sequenced in a study of beta chain features in type 1 diabetes. Here immunoSEQ multiplex PCR was the method, and the copy in TCRdb shows in-frame clones only, minus some. The sample carries approximately 120,000 clones, 40% recorded once. The sequenced sample was stem cell memory CD4+ T cells from blood. Every receptor here comes from a woman aged 18-29 years in good health. The CDR3 runs from the conserved cysteine through the conserved F or W. Each record gives: D gene, clone size, J gene, V gene, CDR3 DNA, CDR3 protein. A D gene is named only where the DNA matches it firmly. Where a row states a size, it is once, few, many or the class of an expanded clone; other rows omit it.

D gene: TRBD1
clone size: NA
J gene: TRBJ2-1
V gene: TRBV15
CDR3 DNA: TGTGCCACCAGCAGAGGAGGGACAGGGAGGAATGAGCAGTTCTTC
CDR3 protein: CATSRGGTGRNEQFF

D gene: NA
clone size: few
J gene: TRBJ1-5
V gene: TRBV4-1
CDR3 DNA: TGCGCCAGCAGCCAAGCTTTACAGAATCAGCCCCAGCATTTT
CDR3 protein: CASSQALQNQPQHF

D gene: NA
clone size: few
J gene: TRBJ2-1
V gene: TRBV6-6
CDR3 DNA: TGTGCCAGCAGTTACCCCGGGGGTTTTGAGCAGTTCTTC
CDR3 protein: CASSYPGGFEQFF

D gene: NA
clone size: NA
J gene: TRBJ1-2
V gene: TRBV4-1
CDR3 DNA: TGCGCCAGCAGCCAAGACTTCGCAGTCTATGGCTACACCTTC
CDR3 protein: CASSQDFAVYGYTF

D gene: NA
clone size: few
J gene: TRBJ2-6
V gene: TRBV28
CDR3 DNA: TGTGCCAGCAGTTACGACAGTAGAGGGGCCAACGTCCTGACTTTC
CDR3 protein: CASSYDSRGANVLTF

D gene: NA
clone size: NA
J gene: TRBJ2-2
V gene: TRBV27
CDR3 DNA: TGTGCCAGCAGTTTAATGGGCCCCAGCACCGGGGAGCTGTTTTTT
CDR3 protein: CASSLMGPSTGELFF

D gene: NA
clone size: NA
J gene: TRBJ2-7
V gene: TRBV2
CDR3 DNA: TGTGCCAGCATGGGGGGCTCCTACGAGCAGTACTTC
CDR3 protein: CASMGGSYEQYF

D gene: NA
clone size: many
J gene: TRBJ2-3
V gene: TRBV7-2
CDR3 DNA: TGTGCCAGCAGCTTAGGCCCTCTCGCGTTAGATACGCAGTATTTT
CDR3 protein: CASSLGPLALDTQYF

D gene: TRBD2
clone size: NA
J gene: TRBJ2-3
V gene: TRBV18
CDR3 DNA: TGTGCCAGCTCACCAGGGCCTAGCGGGAGTTCGGATACGCAGTATTTT
CDR3 protein: CASSPGPSGSSDTQYF

D gene: NA
clone size: NA
J gene: TRBJ1-4
V gene: TRBV7-8
CDR3 DNA: TGTGCCAGCAGCTTAATGATAACAGAAAATGAAAAACTGTTTTTT
CDR3 protein: CASSLMITENEKLFF

D gene: NA
clone size: NA
J gene: TRBJ1-1
V gene: TRBV18
CDR3 DNA: TGTGCCAGCTCACCACAACAGTACACTGAAGCTTTCTTT
CDR3 protein: CASSPQQYTEAFF

D gene: NA
clone size: few
J gene: TRBJ2-2
V gene: TRBV11-2
CDR3 DNA: TGTGCCAGCAGCTTAGAGGGCAGGGGGGTTGTCACCGGGGAGCTGTTTTTT
CDR3 protein: CASSLEGRGVVTGELFF

D gene: TRBD1
clone size: NA
J gene: TRBJ2-6
V gene: TRBV19
CDR3 DNA: TGTGCCGTCCGGGACAGGGGCCCCTCTGGGGCCAACGTCCTGACTTTC
CDR3 protein: CAVRDRGPSGANVLTF

D gene: TRBD2
clone size: NA
J gene: TRBJ2-3
V gene: TRBV28
CDR3 DNA: TGTGCCAGCAGTACCGGGACTAGCGTCACAGATACGCAGTATTTT
CDR3 protein: CASSTGTSVTDTQYF

D gene: NA
clone size: few
J gene: TRBJ2-1
V gene: TRBV9
CDR3 DNA: TGTGCCAGCAGCGCCCGTCTCGGACGGCCGAGGGTCGATGAGCAGTTCTTC
CDR3 protein: CASSARLGRPRVDEQFF

D gene: NA
clone size: NA
J gene: TRBJ2-7
V gene: TRBV7-9
CDR3 DNA: TGTGCCAGCAGCTTTTTCCACAGTCCCTACGAGCAGTACTTC
CDR3 protein: CASSFFHSPYEQYF

D gene: NA
clone size: NA
J gene: TRBJ2-7
V gene: TRBV5-6
CDR3 DNA: TGTGCCAGCAGCTTGTTGGGGGCGCTGTACGAGCAGTACTTC
CDR3 protein: CASSLLGALYEQYF

D gene: TRBD1
clone size: NA
J gene: TRBJ2-1
V gene: TRBV4-2
CDR3 DNA: TGTGCCAGCAGCCAAGCTCCCGGGACAGGGGGCAATGAGCAGTTCTTC
CDR3 protein: CASSQAPGTGGNEQFF

D gene: TRBD2
clone size: NA
J gene: TRBJ2-1
V gene: TRBV30
CDR3 DNA: TGTGCCTGGAGTGTCAAGGGACTAGCATACAATGAGCAGTTCTTC
CDR3 protein: CAWSVKGLAYNEQFF

D gene: TRBD1
clone size: few
J gene: TRBJ1-5
V gene: TRBV28
CDR3 DNA: TGTGCCAGCAGTCCAACGGACAGGGGCGCTTATAGCAATCAGCCCCAGCATTTT
CDR3 protein: CASSPTDRGAYSNQPQHF

D gene: NA
clone size: few
J gene: TRBJ2-3
V gene: TRBV6-6
CDR3 DNA: TGTGCCAGCAGTCCGGGTAGTAGCACAGATACGCAGTATTTT
CDR3 protein: CASSPGSSTDTQYF

D gene: NA
clone size: NA
J gene: TRBJ2-7
V gene: TRBV4-2
CDR3 DNA: TGTGCCAGCAGCCAAGATCGGGAGTATCGCTCCTACGAGCAGTACTTC
CDR3 protein: CASSQDREYRSYEQYF

D gene: TRBD2
clone size: few
J gene: TRBJ2-1
V gene: TRBV6-5
CDR3 DNA: TGTGCCAGCAGTTTCTATTTGGCGGGAGGATACAATGAGCAGTTCTTC
CDR3 protein: CASSFYLAGGYNEQFF

D gene: NA
clone size: NA
J gene: TRBJ2-7
V gene: TRBV28
CDR3 DNA: TGTGCCAGCAGAGGGGGCGGGGCATTGGGCGAGCAGTACTTC
CDR3 protein: CASRGGGALGEQYF

D gene: NA
clone size: NA
J gene: TRBJ1-3
V gene: TRBV9
CDR3 DNA: TGTGCCAGCAGCGTTCAGGGGAACTCTGGAAACACCATATATTTT
CDR3 protein: CASSVQGNSGNTIYF

D gene: TRBD2
clone size: few
J gene: TRBJ2-3
V gene: TRBV30
CDR3 DNA: TGTGCCTGGATCTCTAGCGGGAGTCGGAACACAGATACGCAGTATTTT
CDR3 protein: CAWISSGSRNTDTQYF

D gene: TRBD1
clone size: few
J gene: TRBJ2-1
V gene: TRBV5-4
CDR3 DNA: TGTGCCAGCAGCTCTAGCTCGGACAGGGACAATGAGCAGTTCTTC
CDR3 protein: CASSSSSDRDNEQFF

D gene: TRBD1
clone size: NA
J gene: TRBJ2-7
V gene: TRBV28
CDR3 DNA: TGTGCCAGTGAAACAGGGGCCCCCTACGAGCAGTACTTC
CDR3 protein: CASETGAPYEQYF

D gene: TRBD1
clone size: once
J gene: TRBJ2-4
V gene: TRBV7-2
CDR3 DNA: TGTGCCAGCAGCTACTGGACAGGGCAAAACATTCAGTACTTC
CDR3 protein: CASSYWTGQNIQYF

D gene: TRBD1
clone size: NA
J gene: TRBJ1-2
V gene: TRBV30
CDR3 DNA: TGTGCCTGGACTCCAGGGGGCGAAGGCTACACCTTC
CDR3 protein: CAWTPGGEGYTF

D gene: TRBD1
clone size: NA
J gene: TRBJ2-3
V gene: TRBV28
CDR3 DNA: TGTGCCAGCAGTTTATTAGCGCAGGGGGGCACAGATACGCAGTATTTT
CDR3 protein: CASSLLAQGGTDTQYF

D gene: NA
clone size: NA
J gene: TRBJ1-1
V gene: TRBV6-6
CDR3 DNA: TGTGCCAGCAGTTACGAGGGGGACACTGAAGCTTTCTTT
CDR3 protein: CASSYEGDTEAFF

D gene: TRBD2
clone size: NA
J gene: TRBJ2-4
V gene: TRBV18
CDR3 DNA: TGTGCCAGCTCACCCCCGGCCAGCGGGAGGGCCAAAAACATTCAGTACTTC
CDR3 protein: CASSPPASGRAKNIQYF

D gene: TRBD1
clone size: NA
J gene: TRBJ1-2
V gene: TRBV7-9
CDR3 DNA: TGTGCCAGCAGCTTGGGGACAGGGCTTAGCTACACCTTC
CDR3 protein: CASSLGTGLSYTF

D gene: TRBD1
clone size: few
J gene: TRBJ1-2
V gene: TRBV29-1
CDR3 DNA: TGCAGCGTCGTACAGGGGACGGGCTACACCTTC
CDR3 protein: CSVVQGTGYTF